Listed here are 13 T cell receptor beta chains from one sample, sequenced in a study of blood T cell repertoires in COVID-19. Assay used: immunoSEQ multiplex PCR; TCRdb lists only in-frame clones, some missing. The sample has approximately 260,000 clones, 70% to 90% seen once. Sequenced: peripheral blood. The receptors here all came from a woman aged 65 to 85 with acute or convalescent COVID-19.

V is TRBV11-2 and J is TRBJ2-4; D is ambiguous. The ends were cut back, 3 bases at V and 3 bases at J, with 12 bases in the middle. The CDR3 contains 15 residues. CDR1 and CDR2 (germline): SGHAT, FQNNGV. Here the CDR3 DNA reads TGTGCCAGCAGCTTTGGAGAAAACGTCAAAAACATTCAGTACTTC. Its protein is CASSFGENVKNIQYF.

The CDR3 sequence: CASSLTGGETQYF. For the CDR3, the DNA is TGTGCCAGCAGCTTGACAGGGGGAGAGACCCAGTACTTC. The chain couples TRBV5-4 to TRBJ2-5, with 8 bases identical to TRBD1. CDR1 SGHNT and CDR2 YYREEE come from the germline V gene (reference sequence). This CDR3 has 13 residues. Trimming at V came to 1 base and at J to 4 bases, leaving 0 bases not matched to a gene.

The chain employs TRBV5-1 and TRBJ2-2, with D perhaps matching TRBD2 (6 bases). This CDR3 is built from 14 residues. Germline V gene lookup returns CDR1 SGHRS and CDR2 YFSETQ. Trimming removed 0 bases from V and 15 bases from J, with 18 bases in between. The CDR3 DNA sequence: TGCGCCAGCAGCTTGGGACCGGGACGCGGGACTGTGTTTTTT. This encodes CASSLGPGRGTVFF.

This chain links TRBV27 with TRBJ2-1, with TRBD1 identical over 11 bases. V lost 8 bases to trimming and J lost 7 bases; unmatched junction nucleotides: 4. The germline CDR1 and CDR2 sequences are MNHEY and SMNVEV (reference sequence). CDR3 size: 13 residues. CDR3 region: CASGGQGDNEQFF. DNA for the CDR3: TGTGCCAGCGGGGGACAGGGGGATAATGAGCAGTTCTTC.

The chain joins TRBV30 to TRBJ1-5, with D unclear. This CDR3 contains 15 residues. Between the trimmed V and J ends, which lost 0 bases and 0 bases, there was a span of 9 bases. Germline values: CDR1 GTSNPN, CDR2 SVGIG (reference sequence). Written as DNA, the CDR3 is TGTGCCTGGAGTGTGGGAGGGAATAGCAATCAGCCCCAGCATTTT. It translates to CAWSVGGNSNQPQHF.

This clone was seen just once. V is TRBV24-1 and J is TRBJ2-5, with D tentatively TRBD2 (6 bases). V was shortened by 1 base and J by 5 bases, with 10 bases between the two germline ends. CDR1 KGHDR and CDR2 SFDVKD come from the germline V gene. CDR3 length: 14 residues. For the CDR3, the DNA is TGTGCCACCAGTGATTTCACGGGGGTTGAGACCCAGTACTTC. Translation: CATSDFTGVETQYF.

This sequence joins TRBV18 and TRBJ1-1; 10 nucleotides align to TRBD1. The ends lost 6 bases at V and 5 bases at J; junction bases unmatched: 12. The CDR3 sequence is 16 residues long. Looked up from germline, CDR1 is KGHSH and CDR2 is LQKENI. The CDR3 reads CASSPGTGASGTEAFF. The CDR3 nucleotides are TGTGCCAGCTCTCCCGGGACAGGGGCATCTGGTACTGAAGCTTTCTTT.

CDR3 protein: CASSFRDRGRTGYTF. DNA of the CDR3: TGTGCCAGCAGTTTCCGGGACAGGGGGCGAACTGGCTACACCTTC. The rearrangement links TRBV27 to TRBJ1-2; 12 bases are a match to TRBD1. Unmatched junction bases numbered 6, after V lost 3 bases and J lost 7 bases. Germline-derived CDR1 and CDR2 are MNHEY and SMNVEV (reference sequence). This CDR3 has 15 amino acids.

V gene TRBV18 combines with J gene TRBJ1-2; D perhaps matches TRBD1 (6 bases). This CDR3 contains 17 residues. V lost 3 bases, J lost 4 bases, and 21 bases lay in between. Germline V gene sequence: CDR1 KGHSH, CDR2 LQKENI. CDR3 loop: CASSPMGTGGASYGYTF. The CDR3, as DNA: TGTGCCAGCTCACCGATGGGAACGGGGGGCGCGTCCTATGGCTACACCTTC.

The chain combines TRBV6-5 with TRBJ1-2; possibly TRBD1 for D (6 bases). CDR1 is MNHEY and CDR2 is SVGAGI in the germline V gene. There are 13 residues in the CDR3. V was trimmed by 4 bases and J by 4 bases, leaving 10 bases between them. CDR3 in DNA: TGTGCCAGCAGTTCCCAGGGGATCTATGGCTACACCTTC. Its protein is CASSSQGIYGYTF.

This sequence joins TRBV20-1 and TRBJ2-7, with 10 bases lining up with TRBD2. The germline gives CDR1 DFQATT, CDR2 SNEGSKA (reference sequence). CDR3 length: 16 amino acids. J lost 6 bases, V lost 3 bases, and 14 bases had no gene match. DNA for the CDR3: TGCAGTGCTAGTAGGAACAGCGGGGGGGCCGCCTCCGAGCAGTACTTC. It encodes CSASRNSGGAASEQYF.

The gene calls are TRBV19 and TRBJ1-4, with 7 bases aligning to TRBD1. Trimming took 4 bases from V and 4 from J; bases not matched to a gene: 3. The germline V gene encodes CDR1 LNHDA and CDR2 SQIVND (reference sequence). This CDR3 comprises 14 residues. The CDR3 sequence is CASSNRGYNEKLFF. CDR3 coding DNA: TGTGCCAGTAGTAACAGGGGATATAATGAAAAACTGTTTTTT. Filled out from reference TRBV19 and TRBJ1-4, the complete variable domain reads DGGITQSPKYLFRKEGQNVTLSCEQNLNHDAMYWYRQDPGQGLRLIYYSQIVNDFQKGDIAEGYSVSREKKESFPLTVTSAQKNPTAFYLCASSNRGYNEKLFFGSGTQLSVL.

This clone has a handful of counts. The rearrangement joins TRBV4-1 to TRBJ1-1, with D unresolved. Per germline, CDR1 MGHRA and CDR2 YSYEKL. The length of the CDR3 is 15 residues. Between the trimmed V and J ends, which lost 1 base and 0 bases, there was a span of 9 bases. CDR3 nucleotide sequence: TGCGCCAGCAGCCAAGGGACTGAAGTGAACACTGAAGCTTTCTTT. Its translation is CASSQGTEVNTEAFF.